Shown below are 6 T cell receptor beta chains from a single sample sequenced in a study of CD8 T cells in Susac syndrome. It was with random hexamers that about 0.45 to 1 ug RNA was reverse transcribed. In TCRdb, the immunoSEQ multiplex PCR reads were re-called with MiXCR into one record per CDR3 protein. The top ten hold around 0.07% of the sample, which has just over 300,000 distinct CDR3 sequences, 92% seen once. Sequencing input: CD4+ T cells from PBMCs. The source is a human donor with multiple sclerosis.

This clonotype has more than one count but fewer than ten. CDR3 DNA sequence: TGTGCCAGCAGCCAAGTCGGATACGAGCAGTACTTC. Its translation: CASSQVGYEQYF. The chain links TRBV14 to TRBJ2-7; D ambiguous. This CDR3 spans 12 amino acids. Trimming removed 1 base from V and 4 bases from J, with 5 bases in between. The V gene's germline CDR1 is SGHDN and CDR2 FVKESK.

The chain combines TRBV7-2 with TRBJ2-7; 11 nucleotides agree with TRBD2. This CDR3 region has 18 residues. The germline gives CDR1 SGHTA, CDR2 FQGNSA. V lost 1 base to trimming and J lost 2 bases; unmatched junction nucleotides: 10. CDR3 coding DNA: TGTGCCAGCAGCTTAGGGACTAGCGGGTCCCCAATTGCCTACGAGCAGTACTTC. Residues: CASSLGTSGSPIAYEQYF.

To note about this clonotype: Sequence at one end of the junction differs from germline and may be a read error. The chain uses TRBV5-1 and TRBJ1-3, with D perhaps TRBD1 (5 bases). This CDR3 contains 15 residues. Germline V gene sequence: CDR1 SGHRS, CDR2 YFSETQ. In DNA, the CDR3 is TGCGCCAGCAGCTTGGCCGGGGGTGTTGGAGACACCATATATTTT. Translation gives CASSLAGGVGDTIYF.

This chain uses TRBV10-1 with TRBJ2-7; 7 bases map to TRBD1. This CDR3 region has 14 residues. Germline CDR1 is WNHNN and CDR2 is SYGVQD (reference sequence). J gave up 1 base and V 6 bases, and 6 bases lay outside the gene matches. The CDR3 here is CASRGWDSSYEQYF. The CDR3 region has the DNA TGCGCCAGCAGGGGATGGGACAGTTCCTACGAGCAGTACTTC.

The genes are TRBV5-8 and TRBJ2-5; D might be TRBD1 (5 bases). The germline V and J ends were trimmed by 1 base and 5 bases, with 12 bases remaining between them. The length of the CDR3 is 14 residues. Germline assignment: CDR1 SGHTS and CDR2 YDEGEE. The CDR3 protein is CASSLTGSRETQYF. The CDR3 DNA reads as TGTGCCAGCAGCTTGACAGGTTCCAGGGAGACCCAGTACTTC.

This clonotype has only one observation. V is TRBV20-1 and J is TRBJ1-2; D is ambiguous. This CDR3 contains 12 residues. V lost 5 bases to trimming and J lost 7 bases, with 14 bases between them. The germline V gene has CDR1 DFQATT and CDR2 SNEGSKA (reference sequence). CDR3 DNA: TGCAGTGCTCCGGACGTTGGGGTTGGCTACACCTTC. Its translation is CSAPDVGVGYTF.